Listed below are T cell receptor beta chains from one sample, sequenced in a study of blood T cells in healthy people across ages. MiXCR, run by TCRdb on the 5' RACE reads, gives a single entry per CDR3 protein. Counted here are some 1.6 million distinct CDR3 sequences, approximately 32% occurring once; the ten biggest clones make up over 9%. Sequences were obtained from blood. Source of these receptors: a woman between 25 and 40 years old in good health. Each CDR3 is given with its conserved first and last residue. Each record gives: J gene, V gene, CDR3 protein.

j_gene: TRBJ2-1; v_gene: TRBV3-1; CDR3aa: CASRTSSGGYNEQFF
j_gene: TRBJ2-7; v_gene: TRBV20-1; CDR3aa: CSASRDWGMGYEQYF
j_gene: TRBJ2-7; v_gene: TRBV9; CDR3aa: CASSGGGTPTYEQYF
j_gene: TRBJ1-5; v_gene: TRBV7-2; CDR3aa: CASSLGLTWNQPQHF
j_gene: TRBJ2-3; v_gene: TRBV6-5; CDR3aa: CASRTYYGSTDTQYF
j_gene: TRBJ2-1; v_gene: TRBV20-1; CDR3aa: CSAKRTSVYEQFF
j_gene: NA; v_gene: TRBV20-1; CDR3aa: CSASRDPYEQYF
j_gene: TRBJ2-7; v_gene: TRBV27; CDR3aa: CASSSDRDTSYEQYF
j_gene: TRBJ1-2; v_gene: TRBV29-1; CDR3aa: CSVDSSGGGGYTF
j_gene: TRBJ2-5; v_gene: TRBV20-1; CDR3aa: CSAMRWGETQYF
j_gene: TRBJ2-6; v_gene: TRBV3-1; CDR3aa: CASSQVPLTESSGANVLTF
j_gene: TRBJ2-1; v_gene: TRBV11-1; CDR3aa: CASSRLALSGYEQFF
j_gene: TRBJ2-1; v_gene: TRBV20-1; CDR3aa: CSARDGQGRGSEQFF